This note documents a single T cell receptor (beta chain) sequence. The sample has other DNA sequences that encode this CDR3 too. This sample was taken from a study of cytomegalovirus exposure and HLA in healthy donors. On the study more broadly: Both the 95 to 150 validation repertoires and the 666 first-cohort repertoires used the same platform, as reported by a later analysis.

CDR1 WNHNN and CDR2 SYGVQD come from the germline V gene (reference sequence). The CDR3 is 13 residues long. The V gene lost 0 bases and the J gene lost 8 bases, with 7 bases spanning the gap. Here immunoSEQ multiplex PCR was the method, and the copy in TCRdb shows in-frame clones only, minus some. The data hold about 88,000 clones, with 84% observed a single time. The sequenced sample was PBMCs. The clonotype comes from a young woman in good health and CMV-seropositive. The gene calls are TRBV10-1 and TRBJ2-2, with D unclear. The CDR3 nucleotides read TGCGCCAGCAGTGAGTCTGGAGCGGGGGAGCTGTTTTTT. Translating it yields CASSESGAGELFF.